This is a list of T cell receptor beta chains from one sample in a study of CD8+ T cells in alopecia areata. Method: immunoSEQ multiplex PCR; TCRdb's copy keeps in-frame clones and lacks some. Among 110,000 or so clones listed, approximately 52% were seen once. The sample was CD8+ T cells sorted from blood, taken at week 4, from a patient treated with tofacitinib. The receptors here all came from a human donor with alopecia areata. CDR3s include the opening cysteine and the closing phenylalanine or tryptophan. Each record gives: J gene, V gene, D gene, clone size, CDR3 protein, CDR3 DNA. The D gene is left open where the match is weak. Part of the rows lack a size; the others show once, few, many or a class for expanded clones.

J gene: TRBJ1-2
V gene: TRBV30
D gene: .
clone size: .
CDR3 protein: CAWSVGLDGYTF
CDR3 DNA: TGTGCCTGGAGTGTTGGATTAGACGGCTACACCTTC

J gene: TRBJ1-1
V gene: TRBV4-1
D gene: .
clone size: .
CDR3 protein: CASSEFTSRSDTEAFF
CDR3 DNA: TGCGCCAGCAGCGAATTTACCAGTCGTTCGGACACTGAAGCTTTCTTT

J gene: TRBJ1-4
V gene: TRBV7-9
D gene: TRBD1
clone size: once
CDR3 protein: CASSLPGQRIATNEKLFF
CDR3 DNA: TGTGCCAGCAGCTTGCCGGGACAGCGCATTGCAACTAATGAAAAACTGTTTTTT

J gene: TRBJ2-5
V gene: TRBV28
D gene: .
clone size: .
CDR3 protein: CASSQRGGQETQYF
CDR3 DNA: TGTGCCAGCAGTCAGAGGGGGGGCCAAGAGACCCAGTACTTC

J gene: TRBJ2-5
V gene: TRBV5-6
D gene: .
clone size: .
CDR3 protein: CASSLVAGDVGETQYF
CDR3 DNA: TGTGCCAGCAGCTTGGTGGCAGGGGACGTGGGGGAGACCCAGTACTTC

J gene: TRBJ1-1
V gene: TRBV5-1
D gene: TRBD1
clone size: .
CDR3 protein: CASSLGQGTNTEAFF
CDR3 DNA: TGCGCCAGCAGCTTGGGACAGGGGACGAACACTGAAGCTTTCTTT

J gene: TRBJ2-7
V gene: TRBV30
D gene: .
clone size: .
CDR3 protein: CAWRQTAQLEQYF
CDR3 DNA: TGTGCCTGGAGACAGACAGCCCAGTTAGAGCAGTACTTC

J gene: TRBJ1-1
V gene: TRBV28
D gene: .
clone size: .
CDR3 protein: CASSPLQRHTEAFF
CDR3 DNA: TGTGCCAGCAGTCCACTACAACGGCACACTGAAGCTTTCTTT

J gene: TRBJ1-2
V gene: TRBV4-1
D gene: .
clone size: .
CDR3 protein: CASSDRGREGYTF
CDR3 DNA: TGCGCCAGCAGCGACCGAGGCAGGGAAGGCTACACCTTC

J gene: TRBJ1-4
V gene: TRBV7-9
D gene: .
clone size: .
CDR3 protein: CASSQDGWTMNEKLFF
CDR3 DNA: TGCGCCAGCAGCCAAGACGGATGGACGATGAATGAAAAACTGTTTTTT

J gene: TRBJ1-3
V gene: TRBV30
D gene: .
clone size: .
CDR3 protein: CAWRWGNTIYF
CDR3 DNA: TGTGCCTGGAGATGGGGGAACACCATATATTTT

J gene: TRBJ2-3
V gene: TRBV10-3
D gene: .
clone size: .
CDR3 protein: CAISESGSSTDTQYF
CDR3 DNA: TGTGCCATCAGTGAAAGCGGGTCCAGCACAGATACGCAGTATTTT

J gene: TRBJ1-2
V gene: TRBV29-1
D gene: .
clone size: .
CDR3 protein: CSVGPVYGYTF
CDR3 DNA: TGCAGCGTGGGTCCGGTTTATGGCTACACCTTC